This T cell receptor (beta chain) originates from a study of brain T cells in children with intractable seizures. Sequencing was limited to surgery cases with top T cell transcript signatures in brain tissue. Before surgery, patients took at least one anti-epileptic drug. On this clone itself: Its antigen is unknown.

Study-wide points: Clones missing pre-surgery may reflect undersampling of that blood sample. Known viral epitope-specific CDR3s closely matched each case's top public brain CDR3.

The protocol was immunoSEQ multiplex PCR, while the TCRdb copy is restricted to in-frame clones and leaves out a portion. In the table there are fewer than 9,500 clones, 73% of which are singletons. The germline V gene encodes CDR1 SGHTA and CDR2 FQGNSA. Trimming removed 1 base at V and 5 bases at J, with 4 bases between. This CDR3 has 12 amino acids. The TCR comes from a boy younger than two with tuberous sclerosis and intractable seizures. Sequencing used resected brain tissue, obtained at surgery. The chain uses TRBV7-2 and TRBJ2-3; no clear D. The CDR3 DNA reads TGTGCCAGCAGCTTAGATGTAGATACGCAGTATTTT. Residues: CASSLDVDTQYF.